Shown below are 21 T cell receptor beta chains from a single sample sequenced in a study of beta chain features in type 1 diabetes. Findings and caveats of the study: Type 1 diabetes patients showed a moderate but significant shortening of TCRB CDR3s in all four CD4+ subsets.

The isolated RNA, all of it, was reverse transcribed, so expressed TCRB transcripts were what got sequenced. This table comes from immunoSEQ multiplex PCR, and its TCRdb copy is limited to in-frame clones, with some not included. The data show about 700,000 clones, about an eighth seen once. Their cognate antigens are unknown. The sample consisted of naive CD4+ T cells from blood. The receptor set was obtained from a young man with type 1 diabetes.

This clone was seen a handful of times. The chain carries TRBV29-1 and TRBJ1-1; D remains unclear. The ends were cut back, 3 bases at V and 7 bases at J, with 9 bases in the middle. This CDR3 is built from 11 residues. Germline loops: CDR1 SQVTM, CDR2 ANQGSEA. CDR3 nucleotide sequence: TGCAGCGTTGATGGCAGCCTTGAAGCTTTCTTT. Its translation is CSVDGSLEAFF.

This clone has a handful of counts. The chain couples TRBV11-1 to TRBJ2-1; 8 bases fit TRBD1. The ends lost 3 bases at V and 0 bases at J; junction bases unmatched: 4. The CDR3 runs 16 residues. Germline lookup yields CDR1 SGHAT and CDR2 FQDESV (reference sequence). DNA of the CDR3: TGTGCCAGCAGCTTGAGGACAGGGAGCTCCTACAATGAGCAGTTCTTC. This encodes CASSLRTGSSYNEQFF.

There are a few counts of this clone. The V gene is TRBV6-5, the J gene TRBJ1-1, with D perhaps TRBD1 (5 bases). The germline V gene encodes CDR1 MNHEY and CDR2 SVGAGI. CDR3 length: 14 amino acids. Trimming pared 8 bases from V and 3 bases from J, leaving 16 bases between. CDR3 nucleotides: TGTGCCAGCCGAACAGGAGCGGAACACACTGAAGCTTTCTTT. Encoded protein: CASRTGAEHTEAFF.

The rearrangement uses TRBV6-1 and TRBJ1-5; 7 positions agree with TRBD1. The junction had 5 bases not matched to a gene; V was cut back by 3 bases and J by 3 bases. The germline gives CDR1 MNHNS, CDR2 SASEGT. The CDR3 runs 15 residues. CDR3 sequence reads: CASSEHRGNNQPQHF. DNA of the CDR3: TGTGCCAGCAGTGAGCACAGGGGTAACAATCAGCCCCAGCATTTT.

This clone was counted between two and nine times. This chain links TRBV19 with TRBJ2-1; TRBD1 matches 7 bases. The CDR3 runs 15 residues. Trimming at V came to 5 bases and at J to 4 bases, leaving 8 bases not matched to a gene. CDR1 and CDR2 from the germline V gene are LNHDA and SQIVND (reference sequence). CDR3 residues: CASSPPGTAYNEQFF. CDR3 nucleotides: TGTGCCAGTAGTCCTCCTGGGACAGCTTACAATGAGCAGTTCTTC.

This clone came up a few times. The chain combines TRBV10-3 with TRBJ1-5; no clear D gene. This CDR3 spans 16 amino acids. Germline lookup yields CDR1 ENHRY and CDR2 SYGVKD. The V end lost 0 bases, the J end lost 5 bases, and 14 bases lay between the germline ends. The chain's CDR3 is CAISESPDPRHQPQHF. CDR3 nucleotide sequence: TGTGCCATCAGTGAGTCCCCGGACCCTCGGCATCAGCCCCAGCATTTT.

With respect to this clone: Additional DNA sequences in this sample encode the identical CDR3. The V and J genes are TRBV19 and TRBJ2-3; D is uncertain. V lost 3 bases and J lost 1, with 5 bases in between. This CDR3 has 13 amino acids. Germline lookup yields CDR1 LNHDA and CDR2 SQIVND (reference sequence). CDR3 DNA sequence: TGTGCCAGTAGTATTGGTGGCACAGATACGCAGTATTTT. Its translation is CASSIGGTDTQYF.

This clone was found a few times. This chain joins TRBV7-9 and TRBJ2-7; the D gene is possibly TRBD1 (6 bases). From germline, CDR1 is SEHNR and CDR2 FQNEAQ (reference sequence). V was pared by 4 bases and J by 0 bases, with 13 bases between. The CDR3 extends over 15 amino acids. Here the CDR3 reads CASSSRGVGSYEQYF. In nucleotides, the CDR3 is TGTGCCAGCAGCTCCAGGGGTGTTGGCTCCTACGAGCAGTACTTC.

In this sample, this clone turned up a few times. J is TRBJ1-4 and V is TRBV18; D is perhaps TRBD1 (6 bases). V lost 1 base and J 6 bases, leaving 15 bases between the germline ends. CDR3 size: 16 residues. Germline CDR1 is KGHSH and CDR2 is LQKENI. The CDR3, as DNA: TGTGCCAGCTCACCACAGGAAGGGGGGACGGATGAAAAACTGTTTTTT. This translates into CASSPQEGGTDEKLFF.

This clone was picked up a small number of times. The chain combines TRBV14 with TRBJ1-5; D is uncertain. The V gene lost 6 bases and the J gene lost 1 base, with 13 bases spanning the gap. The CDR3 is made up of 15 amino acids. CDR1 SGHDN and CDR2 FVKESK come from the germline V gene. CDR3 residues: CASSPPGLSNQPQHF. CDR3 nucleotides: TGTGCCAGCAGTCCCCCGGGTTTGAGCAATCAGCCCCAGCATTTT. Using reference TRBV14 and TRBJ1-5 for the parts outside the CDR3, the full variable domain is EAGVTQFPSHSVIEKGQTVTLRCDPISGHDNLYWYRRVMGKEIKFLLHFVKESKQDESGMPNNRFLAERTGGTYSTLKVQPAELEDSGVYFCASSPPGLSNQPQHFGDGTRLSIL.

The CDR3, as DNA: TGTGCCTGGAGTTCCAGGGCCTTAAACTATGGCTACACCTTC. Residues: CAWSSRALNYGYTF. This sequence joins TRBV30 and TRBJ1-2; possible D gene TRBD1, 5 bases. The CDR3 totals 14 residues. In germline, CDR1 is GTSNPN, CDR2 SVGIG (reference sequence). V was pared by 2 bases and J by 2 bases, with 12 bases between. Variable domain in full (rest from reference TRBV30 and TRBJ1-2): SQTIHQWPATLVQPVGSPLSLECTVEGTSNPNLYWYRQAAGRGLQLLFYSVGIGQISSEVPQNLSASRPQDRQFILSSKKLLLSDSGFYLCAWSSRALNYGYTFGSGTRLTVV.

This clone appeared a few times. V and J are TRBV4-1 and TRBJ2-3, with D tentatively TRBD2 (6 bases). The CDR3 consists of 16 residues. Trimming removed 4 bases at V and 2 bases at J, with 16 bases between. Germline assignment: CDR1 MGHRA and CDR2 YSYEKL. Written as DNA, the CDR3 is TGCGCCAGCAGCCCATCGGTACTAGCCCTCACAGATACGCAGTATTTT. Translated: CASSPSVLALTDTQYF.

A single count supports this clone. The identical CDR3 is also encoded by other nucleotide sequences in the sample. The J gene is TRBJ1-5, the V gene TRBV7-2; D is possibly TRBD1 (6 bases). CDR1 and CDR2 (germline): SGHTA, FQGNSA. V was shortened by 5 bases and J by 5 bases, with 13 bases between the two germline ends. This CDR3 comprises 14 residues. This chain's CDR3 is CASSLGQTYQPQHF. The CDR3 nucleotides read TGTGCCAGCAGCCTCGGACAGACGTATCAGCCCCAGCATTTT.

This rearrangement joins TRBV9 to TRBJ2-5, with 9 bases matching TRBD2. The CDR3 has 14 amino acids. The ends lost 3 bases at V and 1 base at J; junction bases unmatched: 1. In germline, CDR1 is SGDLS, CDR2 YYNGEE. As DNA, the CDR3 is TGTGCCAGCAGCGAGCGGGGGGTCCAAGAGACCCAGTACTTC. It codes for CASSERGVQETQYF.

This chain joins TRBV6-1 and TRBJ2-3; D is unresolved. The germline gives CDR1 MNHNS, CDR2 SASEGT. V was shortened by 4 bases and J by 2 bases, with 16 bases between the two germline ends. The CDR3 loop spans 16 amino acids. CDR3 region: CASSALEASFTDTQYF. CDR3 bases: TGTGCCAGCAGTGCCTTAGAAGCATCTTTCACAGATACGCAGTATTTT.

This clone was found a few times. V usage is TRBV30 and J usage is TRBJ1-6; TRBD1 is a possible D gene (5 bases). CDR1 is GTSNPN and CDR2 is SVGIG in the germline V gene (reference sequence). The CDR3 has 13 amino acids. V gave up 1 base and J gave up 7 bases, with 8 bases separating them. The CDR3: CAWSAQGNSPLHF. For the CDR3, the DNA is TGTGCCTGGAGTGCCCAGGGCAATTCACCCCTCCACTTT.

The rearrangement joins TRBV6-6 to TRBJ2-7; 11 bases fit TRBD1. The CDR3 contains 16 residues. V shed 7 bases, J shed 0 bases, and the junction held 8 bases outside the gene matches. Germline CDR1 and CDR2: MNHNY and SVGAGI (reference sequence). The CDR3 spells CASKTGGTGGSYEQYF. The CDR3, as DNA: TGTGCCAGCAAGACAGGAGGGACAGGGGGCTCCTACGAGCAGTACTTC.

The chain has TRBV6-1 and TRBJ1-2; perhaps TRBD1 as D (5 bases). Germline V gene lookup returns CDR1 MNHNS and CDR2 SASEGT. This CDR3 is built from 15 residues. The V end was cut by 5 bases, the J end by 0 bases, with 13 bases between. The CDR3 protein is CASSSRAGTNYGYTF. The CDR3 coding sequence is TGTGCCAGCAGTAGCCGGGCAGGGACTAACTATGGCTACACCTTC.

The CDR3 coding sequence is TGTGCCAGCAGCCTCGGACAGAACACTGAAGCTTTCTTT. Translating gives CASSLGQNTEAFF. The chain joins TRBV6-5 to TRBJ1-1, with D possibly matching TRBD1 (5 bases). Trimming took off 6 bases at V and 1 base at J, with 9 bases between the two ends. The length of the CDR3 is 13 residues. Germline V lookup: CDR1 MNHEY, CDR2 SVGAGI.

This clone came up a few times. The J gene is TRBJ2-5, the V gene TRBV5-1; no definite D call. This CDR3 spans 12 amino acids. Germline assignment: CDR1 SGHRS and CDR2 YFSETQ. V dropped 2 bases and J dropped 1 base, with 3 bases sitting between them. The CDR3 region is CASSFAQETQYF. CDR3 coding DNA: TGCGCCAGCAGCTTCGCCCAAGAGACCCAGTACTTC. Supplemented by reference TRBV5-1 and TRBJ2-5, the full variable domain reads KAGVTQTPRYLIKTRGQQVTLSCSPISGHRSVSWYQQTPGQGLQFLFEYFSETQRNKGNFPGRFSGRQFSNSRSEMNVSTLELGDSALYLCASSFAQETQYFGPGTRLLVL.

There are a few counts of this clone. This sample includes further DNA sequences coding for the same CDR3. V gene TRBV11-2 combines with J gene TRBJ2-5; weak D call: TRBD2 (6 bases). CDR1 and CDR2 from the germline V gene are SGHAT and FQNNGV. Trimming left V 5 bases short and J 2 bases short, with 12 bases between. This CDR3 comprises 14 residues. CDR3 sequence (DNA): TGTGCCAGCAGCCTTAGAGGAGGGCAAGAGACCCAGTACTTC. It encodes CASSLRGGQETQYF.